This TCR beta chain was obtained from a study of Ad26.COV2.S vaccination and SARS-CoV-2 variants. This clone was counted once. A read error may account for a junction end that differs from germline. This CDR3 is built from 15 residues. From germline, CDR1 is LNHDA and CDR2 SQIVND (reference sequence). Some clones are missing from TCRdb's copy, which holds only in-frame ones; the method was immunoSEQ multiplex PCR. The sample includes hundreds of thousands of clones, 80% to 90% of them seen just once. Treatment meaning: 15 to 20 received Ad26.COV2.S at low or high dose, single or two shots; about five received placebo; per-sample allocation not given. Specimen acquisition occurred on day 63 following the initial vaccine or placebo injection. Recruitment in Boston yielded a donor of adult age, 18-55 years.

V gene TRBV19 combines with J gene TRBJ1-3, with no clear D. Sequenced here: peripheral blood, sampled in a trial of Ad26.COV2.S vaccine versus placebo. The TCR sequence derives from a person aged 18-65 years who received the Ad26.COV2.S COVID-19 vaccine or a placebo. CDR3 DNA sequence: TGTGTCAGTAGTATTTCCGGCGGCTCTGGAAACACCATATATTTT. Protein sequence: CVSSISGGSGNTIYF.